A selection of T cell receptor beta chains follows, all from one sample in a study of glioma-infiltrating T cells. One entry per CDR3 protein, called by TCRdb with MiXCR from the multiplex PCR reads. The profile covers a few hundred thousand distinct CDR3 sequences, with 41% appearing a single time and approximately 12% taken by the ten largest. Sequencing input: glioma tissue, nonneoplastic brain tissue, or PBMCs (not recorded which). The receptors stem from a human donor with low-grade glioma or glioblastoma, undergoing nonglioma brain surgery, or in good health (not recorded which). Each CDR3 is given with its conserved first and last residue.

v_call: TRBV12-3/TRBV12-4
j_call: TRBJ2-5
cdr3_aa: CASSLRQIQETQYF

v_call: TRBV4-1
j_call: TRBJ2-7
cdr3_aa: CASSQSPDSYEQYF

v_call: TRBV27
j_call: TRBJ1-6
cdr3_aa: CASSFSGSSSYNSPLHF

v_call: TRBV11-2
j_call: TRBJ2-2
cdr3_aa: CASSSQGSGGELFF

v_call: TRBV2
j_call: TRBJ2-7
cdr3_aa: CASSLQGSRYEQYF

v_call: TRBV18
j_call: TRBJ2-3
cdr3_aa: CASSPTVPSTDTQYF

v_call: TRBV4-1
j_call: TRBJ2-7
cdr3_aa: CASSQDPSGLAAGQYF

v_call: TRBV15
j_call: TRBJ1-1
cdr3_aa: CATSALFQNTEAFF

v_call: TRBV7-2
j_call: TRBJ2-1
cdr3_aa: CASSSTRGYDQFF

v_call: TRBV4-3
j_call: TRBJ2-3
cdr3_aa: CASSPRLAGGTDTQYF

v_call: TRBV10-3
j_call: TRBJ1-2
cdr3_aa: CAISEPDQGDSPYGYTF

v_call: TRBV24-1
j_call: TRBJ1-2
cdr3_aa: CATSETGDPLNYGYTF

v_call: TRBV3-1
j_call: TRBJ2-7
cdr3_aa: CASSRREEQYF

v_call: TRBV6-2/TRBV6-3
j_call: TRBJ1-5
cdr3_aa: CASGTGNSNQPQHF

v_call: TRBV18
j_call: TRBJ1-1
cdr3_aa: CASSETEAFF

v_call: TRBV25-1
j_call: TRBJ1-6
cdr3_aa: CASSTGVDNSPLHF

v_call: TRBV19
j_call: TRBJ1-1
cdr3_aa: CASSHGTQIQAFF

v_call: TRBV2
j_call: TRBJ2-3
cdr3_aa: CASSLYAHSTDTRYF

v_call: TRBV27
j_call: TRBJ2-1
cdr3_aa: CASSPGRRTTEQFF

v_call: TRBV4-2
j_call: TRBJ1-3
cdr3_aa: CASSSDISSGNAIYF

v_call: TRBV6-4
j_call: TRBJ2-4
cdr3_aa: CASSESRTGSAKNIQYF

v_call: TRBV20-1
j_call: TRBJ2-3
cdr3_aa: CSARGGGITDTQYF

v_call: TRBV28
j_call: TRBJ2-2
cdr3_aa: CASRPPTGTGELFF

v_call: TRBV28
j_call: TRBJ2-7
cdr3_aa: CASSLSLMGEDEQYF

v_call: TRBV28
j_call: TRBJ2-7
cdr3_aa: CASSFEGSDEQYF

v_call: TRBV3-1
j_call: TRBJ2-1
cdr3_aa: CASSGDRGGAYNEQFF

v_call: TRBV28
j_call: TRBJ2-7
cdr3_aa: CASSQVAGGPHEQYF

v_call: TRBV7-2
j_call: TRBJ2-7
cdr3_aa: CASSRDRTTGEQYF

v_call: TRBV5-4
j_call: TRBJ2-5
cdr3_aa: CASSFVEGGETQYF